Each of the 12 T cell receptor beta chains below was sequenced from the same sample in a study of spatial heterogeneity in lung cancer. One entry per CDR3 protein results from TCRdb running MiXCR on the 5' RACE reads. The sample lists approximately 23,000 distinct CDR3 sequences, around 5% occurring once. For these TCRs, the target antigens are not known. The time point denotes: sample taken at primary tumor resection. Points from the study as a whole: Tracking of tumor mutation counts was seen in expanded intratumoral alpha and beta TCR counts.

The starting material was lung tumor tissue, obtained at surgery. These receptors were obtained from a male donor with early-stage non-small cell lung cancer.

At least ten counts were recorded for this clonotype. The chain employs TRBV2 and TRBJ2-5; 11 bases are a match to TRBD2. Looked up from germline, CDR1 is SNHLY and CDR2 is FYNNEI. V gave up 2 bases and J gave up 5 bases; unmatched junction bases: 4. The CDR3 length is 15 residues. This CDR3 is CASSELLAGAETQYF. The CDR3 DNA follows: TGTGCCAGCAGTGAACTACTAGCGGGGGCGGAGACCCAGTACTTC.

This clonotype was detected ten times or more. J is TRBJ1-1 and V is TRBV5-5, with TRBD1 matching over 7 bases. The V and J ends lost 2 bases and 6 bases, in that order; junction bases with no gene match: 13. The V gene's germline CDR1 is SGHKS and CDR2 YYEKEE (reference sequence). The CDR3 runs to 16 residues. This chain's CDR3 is CASSFRDSHVNPEAFF. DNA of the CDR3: TGTGCCAGCAGCTTTCGGGACAGTCATGTAAACCCTGAAGCTTTCTTT.

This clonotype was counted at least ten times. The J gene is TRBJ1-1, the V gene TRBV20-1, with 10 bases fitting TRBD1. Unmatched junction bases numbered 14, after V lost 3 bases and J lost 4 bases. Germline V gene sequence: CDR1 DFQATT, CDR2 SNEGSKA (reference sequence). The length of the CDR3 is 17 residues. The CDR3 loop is CSASPGTGVKGGTEAFF. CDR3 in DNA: TGCAGTGCTAGCCCCGGGACAGGGGTTAAAGGTGGCACTGAAGCTTTCTTT.

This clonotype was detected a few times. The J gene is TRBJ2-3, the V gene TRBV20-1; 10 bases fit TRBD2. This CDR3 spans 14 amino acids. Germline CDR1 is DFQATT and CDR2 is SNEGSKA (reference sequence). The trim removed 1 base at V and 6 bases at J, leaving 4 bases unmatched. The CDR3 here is CSARASGGGDTQYF. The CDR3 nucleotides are TGCAGTGCTAGAGCTAGCGGGGGAGGGGATACGCAGTATTTT.

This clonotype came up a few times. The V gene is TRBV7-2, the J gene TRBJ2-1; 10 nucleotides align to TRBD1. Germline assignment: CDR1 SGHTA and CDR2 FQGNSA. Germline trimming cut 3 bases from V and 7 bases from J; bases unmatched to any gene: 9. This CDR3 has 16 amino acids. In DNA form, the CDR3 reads TGTGCCAGCAGCTTCGTAGGGACAGGGGAGAGGAATGAGCAGTTCTTC. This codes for CASSFVGTGERNEQFF.

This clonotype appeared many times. CDR3 residues: CASTPGGSYEQYF. DNA for the CDR3: TGTGCCAGCACTCCTGGCGGGAGCTACGAGCAGTACTTC. J is TRBJ2-7 and V is TRBV25-1; 7 nucleotides line up with TRBD2. V was pared by 7 bases and J by 3 bases, with 6 bases of the junction left unmatched. Germline V CDR1 and CDR2: MGHDK, SYGVNS. The CDR3 is 13 residues long.

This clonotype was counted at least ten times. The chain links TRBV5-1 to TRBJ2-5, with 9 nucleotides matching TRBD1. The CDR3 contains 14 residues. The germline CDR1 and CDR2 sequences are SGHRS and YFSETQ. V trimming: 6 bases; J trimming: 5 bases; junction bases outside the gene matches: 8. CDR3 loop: CASTQGTGKETQYF. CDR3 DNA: TGCGCCAGCACCCAGGGGACAGGGAAGGAGACCCAGTACTTC.

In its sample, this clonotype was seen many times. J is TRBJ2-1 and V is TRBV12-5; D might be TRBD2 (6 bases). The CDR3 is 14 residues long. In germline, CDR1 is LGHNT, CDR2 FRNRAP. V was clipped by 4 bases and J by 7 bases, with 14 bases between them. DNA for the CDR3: TGTGCTAGTGGTTCCCCTAGCGACCCAAATGAGCAGTTCTTC. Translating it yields CASGSPSDPNEQFF. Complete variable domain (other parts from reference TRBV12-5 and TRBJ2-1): DARVTQTPRHKVTEMGQEVTMRCQPILGHNTVFWYRQTMMQGLELLAYFRNRAPLDDSGMPKDRFSAEMPDATLATLKIQPSEPRDSAVYFCASGSPSDPNEQFFGPGTRLTVL.

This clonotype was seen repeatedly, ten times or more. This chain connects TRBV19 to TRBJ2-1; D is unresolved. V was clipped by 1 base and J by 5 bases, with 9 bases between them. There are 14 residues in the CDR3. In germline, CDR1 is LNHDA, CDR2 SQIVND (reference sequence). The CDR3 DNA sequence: TGTGCCAGTAGTATAGTAAGGGCCCACAATGAGCAGTTCTTC. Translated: CASSIVRAHNEQFF.

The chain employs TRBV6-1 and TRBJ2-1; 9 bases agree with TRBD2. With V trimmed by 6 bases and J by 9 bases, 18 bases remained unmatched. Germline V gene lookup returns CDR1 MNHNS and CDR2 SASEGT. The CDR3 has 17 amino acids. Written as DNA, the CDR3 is TGTGCCAGCAGAGAACTTCCCCTAGCGGGAATTCGCCGTGAGCAGTTCTTC. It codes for CASRELPLAGIRREQFF.

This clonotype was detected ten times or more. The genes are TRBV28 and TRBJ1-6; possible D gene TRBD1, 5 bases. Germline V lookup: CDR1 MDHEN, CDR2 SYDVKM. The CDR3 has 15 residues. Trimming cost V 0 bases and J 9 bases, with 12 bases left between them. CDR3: CASSLWDTRASPLHF. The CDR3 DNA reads TGTGCCAGCAGTTTATGGGACACCCGGGCTTCACCCCTCCACTTT.

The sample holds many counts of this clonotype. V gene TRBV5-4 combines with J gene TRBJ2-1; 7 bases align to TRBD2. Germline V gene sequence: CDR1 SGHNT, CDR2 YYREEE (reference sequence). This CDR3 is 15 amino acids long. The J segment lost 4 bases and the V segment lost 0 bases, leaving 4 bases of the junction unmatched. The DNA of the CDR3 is TGTGCCAGCAGCTTGGCCGCAGCGGGGTACAATGAGCAGTTCTTC. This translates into CASSLAAAGYNEQFF.